The 8 T cell receptor beta chains listed next were all sequenced from one sample in a study of identifying expanded T cells in peripheral blood (dated by TCRdb to about 2019). The library was built by means of the immunoSEQ multiplex PCR assay. The source is immuneACCESS, and TCRdb retained only in-frame sequences with V and J called. Part of the clones is not carried over; for the studies checked, unresolved V genes explain less than half of this, and the remainder is unexplained. This sample comprises roughly 100,000 clones, more than 70% of them detected only once. Less than 15% of the sample is taken by the ten largest. Material for sequencing was blood. These receptors were obtained from a person aged 18 to 75 in good health.

The CDR3 sequence is CASSLSFSGNTIYF. Written as DNA, the CDR3 is TGTGCCAGCAGTTTATCCTTCTCTGGAAACACCATATATTTT. The genes are TRBV27 and TRBJ1-3; D is ambiguous. The germline gives CDR1 MNHEY, CDR2 SMNVEV (reference sequence). V gave up 0 bases and J gave up 0 bases, with 3 bases separating them. The CDR3 runs to 14 residues.

The CDR3 nucleotides are TGTGCCAGCTCACCCCCCAGAGGGATCCTCACAGATACGCAGTATTTT. It yields the protein CASSPPRGILTDTQYF. The chain combines TRBV18 with TRBJ2-3; a possible D gene is TRBD2 (5 bases). The germline V and J ends were trimmed by 3 bases and 2 bases, with 15 bases remaining between them. Germline V gene lookup returns CDR1 KGHSH and CDR2 LQKENI. This CDR3 has 16 residues.

The CDR3 DNA is TGTGCCAGCAGTTTACCGAGGGTAGGAGGGGAGCTGTTTTTT. This sequence encodes CASSLPRVGGELFF. The gene calls are TRBV27 and TRBJ2-2; maybe TRBD2 (5 bases). Germline lookup yields CDR1 MNHEY and CDR2 SMNVEV (reference sequence). V dropped 2 bases and J dropped 8 bases, with 12 bases sitting between them. This CDR3 region has 14 residues.

The chain is built from TRBV30 and TRBJ1-5, with D unresolved. The CDR3 runs 14 residues. Deletions cut 0 bases from V and 4 bases from J, with 10 bases between. Germline CDR1 and CDR2: GTSNPN and SVGIG (reference sequence). CDR3 in amino acids: CAWSVSTGNQPQHF. CDR3 sequence (DNA): TGTGCCTGGAGTGTATCCACGGGGAATCAGCCCCAGCATTTT.

The rearrangement joins TRBV5-1 to TRBJ2-7; D is possibly TRBD1 (6 bases). The CDR3 loop spans 14 amino acids. Germline lookup yields CDR1 SGHRS and CDR2 YFSETQ. Trimming left V 3 bases short and J 2 bases short, with 12 bases between. This CDR3 is CASSYNTGPYEQYF. In nucleotides, the CDR3 is TGCGCCAGCAGCTATAACACAGGGCCCTACGAGCAGTACTTC. The full variable domain, rest sourced from reference TRBV5-1 and TRBJ2-7, is KAGVTQTPRYLIKTRGQQVTLSCSPISGHRSVSWYQQTPGQGLQFLFEYFSETQRNKGNFPGRFSGRQFSNSRSEMNVSTLELGDSALYLCASSYNTGPYEQYFGPGTRLTVT.

The chain couples TRBV19 to TRBJ1-4, with D tentatively TRBD1 (6 bases). CDR3 length: 16 amino acids. V was trimmed by 4 bases and J by 0 bases, leaving 12 bases between them. Germline V lookup: CDR1 LNHDA, CDR2 SQIVND (reference sequence). CDR3 coding DNA: TGTGCCAGTAGTACGGACAGTTGGGCAACTAATGAAAAACTGTTTTTT. It is translated as CASSTDSWATNEKLFF. Full variable domain (remainder filled in from reference TRBV19 and TRBJ1-4): DGGITQSPKYLFRKEGQNVTLSCEQNLNHDAMYWYRQDPGQGLRLIYYSQIVNDFQKGDIAEGYSVSREKKESFPLTVTSAQKNPTAFYLCASSTDSWATNEKLFFGSGTQLSVL.

This clone was observed a single time. The rearrangement links TRBV6-6 to TRBJ1-4, with D perhaps matching TRBD1 (6 bases). From germline, CDR1 is MNHNY and CDR2 SVGAGI (reference sequence). The CDR3 has 14 residues. With 7 bases removed from V and 1 base from J, the gap between germline ends came to 10 bases. The CDR3 loop reads CASTKQGTNEKLFF. The CDR3, as DNA: TGTGCCAGCACAAAACAGGGAACTAATGAAAAACTGTTTTTT.

In its sample, this clone was seen once. The genes are TRBV6-5 and TRBJ2-1, with 8 bases that match TRBD2. Germline-derived CDR1 and CDR2 are MNHEY and SVGAGI. The V gene end was trimmed by 2 bases and the J gene end by 7 bases; junction bases not matched to a gene: 7. The CDR3 has 15 amino acids. For the CDR3, the DNA is TGTGCCAGCAGTTACCCCCACGGGGGGGCGAATGAGCAGTTCTTC. It specifies CASSYPHGGANEQFF.